This T cell receptor (beta chain) is drawn from a study of blood T cell repertoires in COVID-19 (dated by TCRdb to about 2020). Turning to the overall study: Samples covering the acute and convalescent phases of COVID-19 were provided by collaborators in the United States, Italy and Spain. The material from the prospective study consisted of cDNA or gDNA derived from T cells, B-cell-depleted T cells, or PBMCs. Subjects who had been exposed to COVID-19, were actively infected with it, or had recovered from it provided the deeply sampled blood TCRbeta repertoires that made up the dataset. A freely available public database, intended as a resource for researchers studying the immune response to SARS-CoV-2, is where the repertoires were released. The samples were drawn from the first 160 participants of the ongoing ImmuneRACE study and from 950 to 1,500 subjects provided by 6 global collaborators. The sample metadata nearly always contained a de-identified subject ID, COVID-19 status, age in years and sex. Where available, HLA class I and class II types were taken from metadata supplied by the sample provider and were not determined by assay-based typing.

This clone was counted a few times. There is no known antigen for this receptor. Base qualities were left out, and no much larger clone turns up one base away. At the junction V is shortened by 2 bases and J by 5 bases; bases outside the gene matches: 13. The germline V gene (reference sequence) gives CDR1 as MNHEY and CDR2 as SMNVEV. From the cysteine up to the phenylalanine, the CDR3 has a length of 17 residues. The kept DNA is CDR3 alone, 51 bases in frame from the first base. The paper's findings and limits, for the study overall: How much clinical and demographic metadata was included differed by source and by participant, and the metadata was provided uncurated.

Each collaborating institution followed its own protocols to collect whole blood in K2EDTA tubes. For TCRbeta analysis, collaborators shipped samples as frozen whole blood, isolated PBMCs, or DNA extracted from either of those sample types. TCRbeta CDR3 regions were amplified from genomic DNA by means of the immunoSEQ Assay, a bias-controlled multiplex PCR. In the paper's pipeline: Nucleated cell counts per sample were estimated from amplification of reference gene primers within the assay. To quantify the absolute abundance of each unique TCRbeta CDR3 rearrangement, sequence reads were collapsed and filtered. For each sample, productive Simpson clonality was calculated by taking the square root of Simpson's diversity index across productive rearrangements. As stored in TCRdb, this immuneACCESS dataset retains in-frame rearrangements with V and J assigned. A fraction of the clones does not appear; measured against another copy, unresolved V genes explain less than half of the discrepancy, and the remainder lacks a known reason. That table gives V, J and clone size, and the DNA gave D and trimming. In this sample the table shows 120,000 to 150,000 clones, about 85% of which occur a single time. Jointly, the top ten make up about 3% of the sample.

The chain was built from TRBV27 and TRBJ1-1, and 8 junction bases match TRBD1. This TCR was recovered from a woman aged 40 to 49 with active or convalescent COVID-19. The sequenced sample consisted of peripheral blood. The nucleotide sequence is given as TGTGCCAGCAGTTTAAGCCCTCTCACAGGGGGATTTACTGAAGCTTTCTTT. This codes for CASSLSPLTGGFTEAFF.